This T cell receptor (beta chain) was retrieved from a study of Ad26.COV2.S vaccination and SARS-CoV-2 variants. About the research overall: This donor came from the COV1001 trial of Ad26.COV2.S. Ad26.COV2.S, an intramuscular injection, was given once or twice 56 days apart.

As to treatment: 19 received Ad26.COV2.S at low or high dose, single or two shots; 5 received placebo; per-sample allocation not given. Sampling happened 63 days after the first vaccine or placebo injection. Expression of Wuhan-strain SARS-CoV-2 spike came from the Ad26 vector that formed the vaccine. For this clone: Its matching antigen is unknown.

Per germline, CDR1 LGHNA and CDR2 YSLEER. V was pared by 4 bases and J by 8 bases, with 14 bases between. CDR3 length equals 14 residues. TCRdb's table, derived via immunoSEQ multiplex PCR, lists solely in-frame clones and lacks some. Of under 550,000 clones in the sample, 90% were seen once. Study-wide findings and caveats: Vaccine recipients posted higher spike-specific TCR breadth than their placebo counterparts.

J is TRBJ2-2 and V is TRBV4-3; possibly TRBD1 for D (6 bases). This TCR derives from a person aged 18 to 59 who received the Ad26.COV2.S COVID-19 vaccine or a placebo. The sequencing here drew on peripheral blood, taken in a trial of Ad26.COV2.S vaccine versus placebo. CDR3 sequence: CASSPNRVTGELFF. For the CDR3, the DNA is TGCGCCAGCAGCCCGAACAGGGTTACGGGGGAGCTGTTTTTT.